This T cell receptor (beta chain) appears in the sequencing data of a study of T-cell memory formation after mild COVID-19. Looked up from germline, CDR1 is SNHLY and CDR2 is FYNNEI. The CDR3 contains 16 residues. Germline trimming cut 3 bases from V and 1 base from J; bases unmatched to any gene: 8. TCRdb passed the 5' RACE reads through MiXCR, listing each CDR3 protein once. This sample has about 2,300 distinct CDR3 sequences; less than 75% occur once, and the top ten carry approximately 8.8%. This sequence joins TRBV2 and TRBJ2-5, with TRBD2 matching over 7 bases. Sequenced material: PBMCs or a T cell subset sorted from them (not recorded which). The TCR sequence derives from an adult who had mild COVID-19 (a few samples of this study predate the infection). Cell type and time point are not known. The CDR3 bases are TGTGCCAGCAGTGAGACGGGGCGGGGGATCCAAGAGACCCAGTACTTC. It yields the protein CASSETGRGIQETQYF.